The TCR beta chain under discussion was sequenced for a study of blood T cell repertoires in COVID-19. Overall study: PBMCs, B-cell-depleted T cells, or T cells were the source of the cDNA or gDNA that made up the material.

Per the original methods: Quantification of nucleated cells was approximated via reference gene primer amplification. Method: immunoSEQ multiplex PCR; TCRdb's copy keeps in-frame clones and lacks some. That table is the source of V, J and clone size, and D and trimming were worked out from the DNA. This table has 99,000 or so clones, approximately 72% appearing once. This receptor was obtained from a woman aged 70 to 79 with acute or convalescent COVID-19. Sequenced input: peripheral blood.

The chain's CDR3 is CASSATGVSYEQYF. In DNA, the CDR3 is TGTGCCAGCAGCGCCACAGGGGTCAGCTACGAGCAGTACTTC. The rearrangement links TRBV2 to TRBJ2-7; 7 bases map to TRBD1. Germline trimming cut 6 bases from V and 3 bases from J; bases unmatched to any gene: 8. The CDR3 consists of 14 residues. The V gene's germline CDR1 is SNHLY and CDR2 FYNNEI.